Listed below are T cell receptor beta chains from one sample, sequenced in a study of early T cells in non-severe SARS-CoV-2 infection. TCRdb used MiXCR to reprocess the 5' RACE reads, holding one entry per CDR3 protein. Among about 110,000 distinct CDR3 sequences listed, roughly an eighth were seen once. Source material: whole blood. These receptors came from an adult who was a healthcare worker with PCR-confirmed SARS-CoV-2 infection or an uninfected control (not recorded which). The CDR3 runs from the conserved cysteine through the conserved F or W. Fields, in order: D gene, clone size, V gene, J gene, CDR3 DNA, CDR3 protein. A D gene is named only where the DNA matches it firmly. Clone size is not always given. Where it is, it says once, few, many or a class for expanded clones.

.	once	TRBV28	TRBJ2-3	TGTGCCAGCAGTTCCGGGAGCTCCACAGATACGCAGTATTTT	CASSSGSSTDTQYF
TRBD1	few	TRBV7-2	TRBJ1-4	TGTGCCAGCAAATCGGGACAGGGGGCTTTCAATGAAAAACTGTTTTTT	CASKSGQGAFNEKLFF
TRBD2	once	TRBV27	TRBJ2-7	TGTGCCAGCAGGTATAGCGGGGCAACCTACGAGCAGTACTTC	CASRYSGATYEQYF
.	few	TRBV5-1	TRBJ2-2	TGCGCCAGCAGCCTAGGCCCCGGTCACACCGGGGAGCTGTTTTTT	CASSLGPGHTGELFF
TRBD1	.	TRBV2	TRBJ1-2	TGTGCCAGCAGTGGAAGGGCGACAGGGTTCTATGGCTACACCTTC	CASSGRATGFYGYTF
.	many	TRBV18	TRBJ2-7	TGTGCCAGCTCACCACCACAAAGCCACGAGCAGTACTTC	CASSPPQSHEQYF
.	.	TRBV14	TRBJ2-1	TGTGCCAGCAGCCAAGATTTGGGTTACAATGAGCAGTTCTTC	CASSQDLGYNEQFF
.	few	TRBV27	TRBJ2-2	TGTGCCAGCAAGCCGGGAGCGAACACCGGGGAGCTGTTTTTT	CASKPGANTGELFF
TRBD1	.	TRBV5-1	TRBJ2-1	TGCGCCAGCAGCCGCCTGACCCTCGGACAGGGTTTGTACAATGAGCAGTTCTTC	CASSRLTLGQGLYNEQFF
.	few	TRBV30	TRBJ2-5	TGTGCCTGGAGTGTTTCCGAGACCCAGTACTTC	CAWSVSETQYF
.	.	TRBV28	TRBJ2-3	TGTGCCAGCAGCCAAGCCCTCACACAGTATTTT	CASSQALTQYF
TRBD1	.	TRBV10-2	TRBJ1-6	TGCGCCAGCAGTCCCACGGACAGGGTTTATTTGAATTCACCCCTCCACTTT	CASSPTDRVYLNSPLHF
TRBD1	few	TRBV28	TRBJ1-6	TGTGCCACCAGGGACAGAGGTAATTCACCCCTCCACTTT	CATRDRGNSPLHF
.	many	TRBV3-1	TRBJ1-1	TGTGCCAGCAGCCAAGAGGGGGCGTACACTGAAGTTTTCTTT	CASSQEGAYTEVFF
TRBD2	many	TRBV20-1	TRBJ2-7	TGCAGTGCTTCCTCCGGGACTAGCGGGGCTTTCGAGCAGTACTTC	CSASSGTSGAFEQYF
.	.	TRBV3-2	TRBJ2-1	TGTGCCAGCAGCCACCGATCTAGGCCAGAGTCCTACAATGAGCAGTTCTTC	CASSHRSRPESYNEQFF
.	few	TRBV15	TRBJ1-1	TGTGCCACCAGCAGAGATCGGGGTGGGGGACAAGCTTTCTTT	CATSRDRGGGQAFF
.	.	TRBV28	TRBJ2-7	TGTGCCAGCAGTTTACTGGCAGTGTACGAGCAGTACTTC	CASSLLAVYEQYF
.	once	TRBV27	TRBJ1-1	TGTGCCAGCAGTTTATCGCCCAGGGGCCCGAACACTGAAGCTTTCTTT	CASSLSPRGPNTEAFF
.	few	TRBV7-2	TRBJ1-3	TGTGCCAGCAGCTTGAGTGTGGGACCGATAGTCACCATATATTTT	CASSLSVGPIVTIYF
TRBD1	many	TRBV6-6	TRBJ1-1	TGTGCCAGCAGTTACATTACAGGGGGTCCCGTCACTGAAGCTTTCTTT	CASSYITGGPVTEAFF
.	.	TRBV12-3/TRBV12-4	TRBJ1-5	TGTGCCAGCAGTTTCCGTCTCAATCAGCCCCAGCATTTT	CASSFRLNQPQHF
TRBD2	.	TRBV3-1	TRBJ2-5	TGTGCCAGCAGCAGGCTAGCGGGAGGAGAGACCCAGTACTTC	CASSRLAGGETQYF
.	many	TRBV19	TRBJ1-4	TGTGCCAGTACGGGGACACTCAGGTCTGCAACTAATGAAAAACTGTTTTTT	CASTGTLRSATNEKLFF
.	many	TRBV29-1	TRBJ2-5	TGCAGCGTTGTCGTAGTTGGAGAGACCCAGTACTTC	CSVVVVGETQYF
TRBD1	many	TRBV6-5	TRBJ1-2	TGTGCCAGCAGTTACTCGACGGGACAGGGAAGAAGTGGCTACACCTTC	CASSYSTGQGRSGYTF
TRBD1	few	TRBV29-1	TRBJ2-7	TGCAGCGCGGAAAAGACAGGGAGCTCCTACGAGCAGTACTTC	CSAEKTGSSYEQYF
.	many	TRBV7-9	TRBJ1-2	TGTGCCAGCAGCCCAACCCCTCGGGGTAACTATGGCTACACCTTC	CASSPTPRGNYGYTF
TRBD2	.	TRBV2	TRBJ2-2	TGTGCCAGCAGTCTTAGAGGACTAGCGGGGGGAACGAACACCGGGGAGCTGTTTTTT	CASSLRGLAGGTNTGELFF
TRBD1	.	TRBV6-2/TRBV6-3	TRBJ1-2	TGTGCCAGCACCAGAAGACAGGGGGCTTCCGACTATGGCTACACCTTC	CASTRRQGASDYGYTF
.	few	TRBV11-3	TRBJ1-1	TGTGCCAGCAGCCCTTCAGTCTTGAACACTGAAGCTTTCTTT	CASSPSVLNTEAFF
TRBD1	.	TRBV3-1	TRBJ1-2	TGTGCCAGCAGCCACGCCTGGGGGAACCGGGACAGGGACCTCTATCGCTACACCTTC	CASSHAWGNRDRDLYRYTF
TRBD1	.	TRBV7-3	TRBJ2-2	TGTGCCAGCAGCCACAGGGGAGTCGGGGAGCTGTTTTTT	CASSHRGVGELFF
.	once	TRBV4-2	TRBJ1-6	TGTGCCAGCACTGGGGGGGTAGACTGGCGATCACCCCTCCACTTT	CASTGGVDWRSPLHF
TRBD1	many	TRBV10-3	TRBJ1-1	TGTGCCATCAGTGAGGACAGGGACACTGAAGCTTTCTTT	CAISEDRDTEAFF
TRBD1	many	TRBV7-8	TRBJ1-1	TGTGCCAGCAGCTTAGCGCAACGGACAGGGGGCACTGAAGCTTTCTTT	CASSLAQRTGGTEAFF
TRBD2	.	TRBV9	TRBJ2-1	TGTGCCAGCAGCGCGGGACTAGATAATGAGCAGTTCTTC	CASSAGLDNEQFF